This T cell receptor (beta chain) comes out of a study of T cells of healthy individuals. On this clonotype itself: It may be a read error: a sequence one base away is much more abundant.

The CDR3 runs to 11 residues. V was pared by 0 bases and J by 7 bases, with 0 bases between. The V gene's germline CDR1 is SGHVS and CDR2 FQNEAQ. TCRdb independently ran MiXCR on the 5' RACE reads; one entry per CDR3 protein. The table records around 63,000 distinct CDR3 sequences, 16% of them present only once. This clonotype was sampled from a human donor in good health. The chain has TRBV7-8 and TRBJ2-2; D ambiguous. The CDR3 DNA is TGTGCCAGCAGCTTAGCCGGGGAGCTGTTTTTT. Translating gives CASSLAGELFF.